One and the same sample provided the 21 T cell receptor beta chains below, sequenced in a study of OX40 agonist ivuxolimab in advanced cancers. Some clones are missing from TCRdb's copy, which holds only in-frame ones; the method was immunoSEQ multiplex PCR. The sample lists some 61,000 clones; 60% to 80% were seen once. This specimen was CD4+ or CD8+ T cells sorted from blood, taken in a trial of the OX40 agonist ivuxolimab. The receptor source for this set is an adult with an advanced solid tumor such as melanoma, head and neck, liver or kidney cancer.

This clone was seen a single time. The junction departs from the called germline gene at one end, perhaps through a read error. J is TRBJ2-6 and V is TRBV7-7; TRBD1 matches at 12 bases. Germline loops: CDR1 SSHAT, CDR2 FNYEAQ (reference sequence). CDR3 length: 21 residues. The CDR3 DNA reads as TGTGCTAGCAGCTGCGACGAGGGGACAGGGGGCGATCACTCTGGGGCCAACGTCCTGACTTTC. This gives the protein CASSCDEGTGGDHSGANVLTF.

This clone was counted only a few times. V is TRBV7-8 and J is TRBJ2-7; D is unclear. Germline CDR1 and CDR2: SGHVS and FQNEAQ. V was cut by 1 base and J by 0 bases, with 4 bases left in between. This CDR3 has 13 residues. The CDR3 nucleotides read TGTGCCAGCAGCTTAGGAGTCTCCTACGAGCAGTACTTC. It yields the protein CASSLGVSYEQYF.

The chain uses TRBV2 and TRBJ2-1; D uncertain. The V end lost 10 bases, the J end lost 2 bases, and 15 bases lay between the germline ends. Germline values: CDR1 SNHLY, CDR2 FYNNEI. The CDR3 is 14 residues long. CDR3 protein: CATHPPETYNEQFF. The CDR3 DNA follows: TGTGCCACTCATCCCCCGGAGACCTACAATGAGCAGTTCTTC. Full variable domain (rest looked up from reference TRBV2 and TRBJ2-1): EPEVTQTPSHQVTQMGQEVILRCVPISNHLYFYWYRQILGQKVEFLVSFYNNEISEKSEIFDDQFSVERPDGSNFTLKIRSTKLEDSAMYFCATHPPETYNEQFFGPGTRLTVL.

The chain is built from TRBV18 and TRBJ1-5; 8 bases agree with TRBD1. The CDR3 runs 16 residues. The V gene's germline CDR1 is KGHSH and CDR2 LQKENI. J was trimmed by 0 bases and V by 3 bases; bases with no gene match: 4. CDR3 sequence reads: CASSPGTGDSNQPQHF. The CDR3 region has the DNA TGTGCCAGCTCACCCGGGACAGGTGATAGCAATCAGCCCCAGCATTTT. Together with reference TRBV18 and TRBJ1-5, the CDR3 gives the full variable domain: NAGVMQNPRHLVRRRGQEARLRCSPMKGHSHVYWYRQLPEEGLKFMVYLQKENIIDESGMPKERFSAEFPKEGPSILRIQQVVRGDSAAYFCASSPGTGDSNQPQHFGDGTRLSIL.

The chain has TRBV4-2 and TRBJ2-7, with TRBD1 as a possible D gene (5 bases). V was cut by 1 base and J by 2 bases, with 18 bases left in between. Germline V gene data show CDR1 as LGHNA and CDR2 as YNFKEQ. The CDR3 is 17 amino acids. CDR3 DNA sequence: TGTGCCAGCAGCCAAGGACAGCAAATCCCAGAAACCTACGAGCAGTACTTC. Translating gives CASSQGQQIPETYEQYF.

The chain is built from TRBV7-6 and TRBJ2-1; 7 nucleotides agree with TRBD2. CDR1 and CDR2 (germline): SGHVS, FNYEAQ. This CDR3 region has 18 residues. V trimming: 1 base; J trimming: 7 bases; junction bases outside the gene matches: 16. DNA for the CDR3: TGTGCCAGCAGCTTAGATGCGGGACTGGCGGGAGATGTGAATGAGCAGTTCTTC. Its protein product is CASSLDAGLAGDVNEQFF. The variable domain in full, completed from reference TRBV7-6 and TRBJ2-1, reads GAGVSQSPRYKVTKRGQDVALRCDPISGHVSLYWYRQALGQGPEFLTYFNYEAQQDKSGLPNDRFSAERPEGSISTLTIQRTEQRDSAMYRCASSLDAGLAGDVNEQFFGPGTRLTVL.

CDR3 sequence: CATRKSGVGNEQYF. CDR3 DNA sequence: TGTGCCACCAGAAAGTCAGGTGTAGGAAACGAGCAGTACTTC. The J gene is TRBJ2-7, the V gene TRBV15; D is undetermined. Germline V gives CDR1 LNHNV, CDR2 YYDKDF (reference sequence). Trimming pared 6 bases from V and 5 bases from J, leaving 17 bases between. CDR3 length: 14 amino acids.

The gene calls are TRBV4-1 and TRBJ2-7; 9 bases fit TRBD1. Germline loops: CDR1 MGHRA, CDR2 YSYEKL. Trimming at V came to 1 base and at J to 2 bases, leaving 6 bases not matched to a gene. There are 16 residues in the CDR3. CDR3 region: CASSQVGWTGAYEQYF. The CDR3 DNA reads as TGCGCCAGCAGCCAAGTTGGATGGACAGGGGCCTACGAGCAGTACTTC.

The chain combines TRBV6-1 with TRBJ1-4; 8 nucleotides line up with TRBD1. V lost 4 bases, J lost 3 bases, and 1 base stayed unmatched. This CDR3 comprises 14 residues. Germline values: CDR1 MNHNS, CDR2 SASEGT. CDR3 nucleotides: TGTGCCAGCAGTGGCAGGGGGCCTAATGAAAAACTGTTTTTT. The encoded protein is CASSGRGPNEKLFF.

The CDR3: CASSENRGANTGELFF. DNA of the CDR3: TGTGCCAGCAGCGAGAACAGGGGGGCGAACACCGGGGAGCTGTTTTTT. The chain recombines TRBV9 with TRBJ2-2, with 8 bases matching TRBD1. After removal of 3 bases from V and 0 bases from J, the junction contained 4 bases not matched to a gene. Per the germline V gene, CDR1 is SGDLS and CDR2 is YYNGEE. CDR3 length: 16 amino acids. The entire variable domain, with the rest obtained from reference TRBV9 and TRBJ2-2, is as follows: DSGVTQTPKHLITATGQRVTLRCSPRSGDLSVYWYQQSLDQGLQFLIQYYNGEERAKGNILERFSAQQFPDLHSELNLSSLELGDSALYFCASSENRGANTGELFFGEGSRLTVL.

The chain is built from TRBV2 and TRBJ2-3; a weak D match, TRBD1 (5 bases). V lost 4 bases, J lost 2 bases, and 10 bases lay in between. CDR1 is SNHLY, CDR2 FYNNEI, per germline. CDR3 length equals 14 residues. The DNA for the CDR3 is TGTGCCAGCAGTGTGGTCAGGGCCACAGATACGCAGTATTTT. It specifies CASSVVRATDTQYF.

The J gene is TRBJ1-1, the V gene TRBV7-3; TRBD1 might be the D (6 bases). The V gene's germline CDR1 is SGHTA and CDR2 FQGTGA. CDR3 length: 15 residues. The V end lost 0 bases, the J end lost 1 base, and 9 bases lay between the germline ends. CDR3 DNA: TGTGCCAGCAGCTTAACGGGACACCCGAACACTGAAGCTTTCTTT. This encodes CASSLTGHPNTEAFF.

This rearrangement joins TRBV5-4 to TRBJ1-4, with a weak D call TRBD1 (5 bases). The CDR3 spans 12 residues. Germline assignment: CDR1 SGHNT and CDR2 YYREEE (reference sequence). V was cut by 5 bases and J by 7 bases, with 9 bases left in between. The CDR3 DNA sequence: TGTGCCAGCAGAGGGACCTCTGAAAAACTGTTTTTT. It codes for CASRGTSEKLFF. Filled out from reference TRBV5-4 and TRBJ1-4, the complete variable domain reads ETGVTQSPTHLIKTRGQQVTLRCSSQSGHNTVSWYQQALGQGPQFIFQYYREEENGRGNFPPRFSGLQFPNYSSELNVNALELDDSALYLCASRGTSEKLFFGSGTQLSVL.

This chain uses TRBV21-1 with TRBJ1-4. TRBV21-1 represents a pseudogene. CDR3 size: 16 residues. The CDR3 nucleotides are TGTGCCAGCAGCAAAGCCGACGGGGGCGCAGGTGAAAAACTGTTTTTT. This sequence encodes CASSKADGGAGEKLFF.

This chain connects TRBV19 to TRBJ1-2, with 7 nucleotides matching TRBD1. The CDR3 length is 14 residues. V lost 10 bases to trimming and J lost 5 bases; unmatched junction nucleotides: 13. Germline loops: CDR1 LNHDA, CDR2 SQIVND (reference sequence). The CDR3 DNA is TGTGCCACCAACCCCCAACCAGGGGGGTATGGCTACACCTTC. This gives the protein CATNPQPGGYGYTF.

The chain carries TRBV14 and TRBJ2-3; D gene ambiguous. V shed 4 bases and J shed 2 bases, with 7 bases lying between them. The CDR3 contains 13 residues. CDR1 SGHDN and CDR2 FVKESK come from the germline V gene. The CDR3 reads CASSLPTTDTQYF. DNA for the CDR3: TGTGCCAGCAGCCTACCCACCACAGATACGCAGTATTTT.

This clone was observed a handful of times. Different DNA sequences within this sample yield the same CDR3. The chain has TRBV19 and TRBJ1-3; 7 nucleotides agree with TRBD1. The CDR3 length is 14 residues. V lost 6 bases to trimming and J lost 4 bases; unmatched junction nucleotides: 6. Germline lookup yields CDR1 LNHDA and CDR2 SQIVND (reference sequence). CDR3 residues: CASSRTGVGNTIYF. For the CDR3, the DNA is TGTGCCAGTAGCCGTACAGGGGTAGGAAACACCATATATTTT.

The rearrangement links TRBV29-1 to TRBJ2-1; TRBD1 matches at 11 bases. Germline assignment: CDR1 SQVTM and CDR2 ANQGSEA. This CDR3 has 16 residues. The V and J ends lost 3 bases and 0 bases, in that order; junction bases with no gene match: 4. Written as DNA, the CDR3 is TGCAGCGTTGAGGGACAGGGGGTCGGCTCCTACAATGAGCAGTTCTTC. It codes for CSVEGQGVGSYNEQFF.

V gene TRBV6-5 combines with J gene TRBJ1-5; D ambiguous. V shed 7 bases and J shed 5 bases, with 15 bases lying between them. Germline V gives CDR1 MNHEY, CDR2 SVGAGI. This CDR3 is 14 amino acids long. CDR3 in DNA: TGTGCCAGCAAAAAAACGGGCGTCGATCAGCCCCAGCATTTT. The encoded protein is CASKKTGVDQPQHF.

The chain combines TRBV18 with TRBJ2-5, with 7 bases lining up with TRBD1. The length of the CDR3 is 16 residues. Germline CDR1 is KGHSH and CDR2 is LQKENI. The V segment lost 2 bases and the J segment 1 base; nucleotides outside the gene matches: 7. This chain's CDR3 is CASSPNTDRAQETQYF. The CDR3, as DNA: TGTGCCAGCTCACCAAATACCGACAGGGCCCAAGAGACCCAGTACTTC.

As for this clone: One end of the junction fails to match germline, which may point to a read error. The chain couples TRBV18 to TRBJ2-2; 7 positions agree with TRBD1. The CDR3 totals 16 residues. Germline-derived CDR1 and CDR2 are KGHSH and LQKENI. Here the CDR3 reads CASSPPGQTKTGELFF. DNA for the CDR3: TGTGCCAGCTCACCGCCGGGACAGACGAAAACCGGGGAGCTGTTTTTT.